The sequence of this T cell receptor beta chain was determined in a study of technical replicates of blood from a few donors. TCRdb's table, derived via immunoSEQ multiplex PCR, lists solely in-frame clones and lacks some. The table shows about 15,000 clones, with roughly 80% occurring only once. This receptor was obtained from a human donor in good health. Sequenced: PBMCs.

Here the CDR3 DNA reads TGTGCCAGCAGCCCCCTGTCAGGGGCCAATCAGCCCCAGCATTTT. Translating it yields CASSPLSGANQPQHF. The V gene is TRBV6-5, the J gene TRBJ1-5, with D possibly being TRBD1 (6 bases). The germline CDR1 and CDR2 sequences are MNHEY and SVGAGI. Trimming took off 6 bases at V and 3 bases at J, with 15 bases between the two ends. The CDR3 has 15 amino acids.